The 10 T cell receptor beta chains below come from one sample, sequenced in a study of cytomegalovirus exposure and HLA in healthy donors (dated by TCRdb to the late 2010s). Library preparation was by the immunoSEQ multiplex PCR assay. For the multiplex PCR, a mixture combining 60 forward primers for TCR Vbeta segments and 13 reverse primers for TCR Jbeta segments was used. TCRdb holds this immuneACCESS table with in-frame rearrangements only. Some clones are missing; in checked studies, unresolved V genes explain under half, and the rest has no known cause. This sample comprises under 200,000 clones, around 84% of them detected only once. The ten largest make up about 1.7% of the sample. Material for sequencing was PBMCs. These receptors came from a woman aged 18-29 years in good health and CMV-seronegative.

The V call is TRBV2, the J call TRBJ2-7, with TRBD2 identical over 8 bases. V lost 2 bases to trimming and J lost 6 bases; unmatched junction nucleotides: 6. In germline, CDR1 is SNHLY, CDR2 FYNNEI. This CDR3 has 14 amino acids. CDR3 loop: CASSESAGGREQYF. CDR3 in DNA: TGTGCCAGCAGTGAAAGCGCGGGGGGTCGCGAGCAGTACTTC. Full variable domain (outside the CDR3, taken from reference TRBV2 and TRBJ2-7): EPEVTQTPSHQVTQMGQEVILRCVPISNHLYFYWYRQILGQKVEFLVSFYNNEISEKSEIFDDQFSVERPDGSNFTLKIRSTKLEDSAMYFCASSESAGGREQYFGPGTRLTVT.

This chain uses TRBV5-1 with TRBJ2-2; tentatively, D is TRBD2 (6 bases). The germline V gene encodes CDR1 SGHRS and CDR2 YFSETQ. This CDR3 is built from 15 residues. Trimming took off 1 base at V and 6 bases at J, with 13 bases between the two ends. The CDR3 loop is CASSLRLEAPGELFF. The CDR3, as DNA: TGCGCCAGCAGCTTGAGACTAGAAGCCCCCGGGGAGCTGTTTTTT.

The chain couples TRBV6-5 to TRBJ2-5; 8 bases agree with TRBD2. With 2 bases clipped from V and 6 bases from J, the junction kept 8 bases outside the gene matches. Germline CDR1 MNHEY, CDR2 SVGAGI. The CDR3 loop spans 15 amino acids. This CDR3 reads CASSYLKAGEQTQYF. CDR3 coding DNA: TGTGCCAGCAGTTACCTAAAAGCGGGAGAACAGACCCAGTACTTC.

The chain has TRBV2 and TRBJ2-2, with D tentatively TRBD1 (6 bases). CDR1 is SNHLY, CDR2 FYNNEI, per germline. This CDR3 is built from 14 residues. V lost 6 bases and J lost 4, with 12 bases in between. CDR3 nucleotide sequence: TGTGCCAGCAGAGGACAGCAGTTCACCGGGGAGCTGTTTTTT. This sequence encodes CASRGQQFTGELFF.

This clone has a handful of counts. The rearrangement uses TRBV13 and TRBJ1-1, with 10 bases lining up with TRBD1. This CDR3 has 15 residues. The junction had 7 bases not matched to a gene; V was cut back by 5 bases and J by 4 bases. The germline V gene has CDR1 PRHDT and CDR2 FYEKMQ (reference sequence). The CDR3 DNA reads TGTGCCAGCAGCGATTCCCGGACAGGGGGCACTGAAGCTTTCTTT. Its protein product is CASSDSRTGGTEAFF.

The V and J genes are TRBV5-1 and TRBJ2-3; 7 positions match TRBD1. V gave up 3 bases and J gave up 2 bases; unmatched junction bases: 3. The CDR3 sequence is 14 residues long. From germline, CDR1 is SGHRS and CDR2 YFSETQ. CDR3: CASSWGQSTDTQYF. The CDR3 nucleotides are TGCGCCAGCAGCTGGGGACAGTCCACAGATACGCAGTATTTT.

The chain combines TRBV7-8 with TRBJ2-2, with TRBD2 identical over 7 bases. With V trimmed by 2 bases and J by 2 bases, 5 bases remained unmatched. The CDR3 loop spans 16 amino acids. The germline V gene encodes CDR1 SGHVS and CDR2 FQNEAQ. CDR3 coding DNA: TGTGCCAGCAGCTTAAGGCTAGCGGTAAACACCGGGGAGCTGTTTTTT. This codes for CASSLRLAVNTGELFF.

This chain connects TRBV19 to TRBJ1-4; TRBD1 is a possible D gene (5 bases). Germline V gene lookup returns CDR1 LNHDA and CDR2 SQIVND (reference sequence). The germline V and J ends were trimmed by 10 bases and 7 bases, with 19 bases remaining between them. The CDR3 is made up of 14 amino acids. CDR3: CAIGSGDVGEKLFF. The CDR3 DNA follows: TGTGCCATCGGTTCGGGGGATGTGGGTGAAAAACTGTTTTTT.

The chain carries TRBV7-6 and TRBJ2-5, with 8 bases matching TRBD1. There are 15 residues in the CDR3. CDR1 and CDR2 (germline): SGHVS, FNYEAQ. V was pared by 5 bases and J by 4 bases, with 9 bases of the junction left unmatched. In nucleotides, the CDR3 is TGTGCCAGCAGCACCAGACAGGGGCTGAGAGAGACCCAGTACTTC. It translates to CASSTRQGLRETQYF.

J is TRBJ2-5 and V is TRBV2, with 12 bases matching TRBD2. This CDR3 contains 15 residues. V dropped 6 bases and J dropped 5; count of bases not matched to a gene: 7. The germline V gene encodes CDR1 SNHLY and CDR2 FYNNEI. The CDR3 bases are TGTGCCAGCAGCTGGACTAGCGGGGTCCGGGAGACCCAGTACTTC. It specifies CASSWTSGVRETQYF. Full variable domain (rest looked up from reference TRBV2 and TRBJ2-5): EPEVTQTPSHQVTQMGQEVILRCVPISNHLYFYWYRQILGQKVEFLVSFYNNEISEKSEIFDDQFSVERPDGSNFTLKIRSTKLEDSAMYFCASSWTSGVRETQYFGPGTRLLVL.